Below, 18 T cell receptor beta chains from the same sample are listed, as sequenced in a study of blood T cell repertoires in COVID-19. Method: immunoSEQ multiplex PCR; TCRdb's copy keeps in-frame clones and lacks some. The sample has 40,000 to 60,000 clones, about 85% seen once; the top ten hold less than 6.5%. Sequencing was carried out using peripheral blood. All receptors derive from a man in his forties with active COVID-19.

The rearrangement uses TRBV6-6 and TRBJ1-1; 7 nucleotides agree with TRBD1. CDR1 MNHNY and CDR2 SVGAGI come from the germline V gene (reference sequence). J lost 1 base, V lost 5 bases, and 13 bases had no gene match. CDR3 length: 17 amino acids. The CDR3 sequence: CASSPFPKGAGNTEAFF. The CDR3, as DNA: TGTGCCAGCAGTCCATTTCCGAAGGGGGCAGGGAACACTGAAGCTTTCTTT.

This clone was counted a few times. The CDR3 coding sequence is TGTGCCAGCAGCGCGACAGATAGCAATCAGCCCCAGCATTTT. It encodes CASSATDSNQPQHF. The chain links TRBV7-9 to TRBJ1-5, with D perhaps TRBD1 (5 bases). The CDR3 loop spans 14 amino acids. V was pared by 5 bases and J by 0 bases, with 8 bases between. CDR1 and CDR2 from the germline V gene are SEHNR and FQNEAQ (reference sequence). Supplemented by reference TRBV7-9 and TRBJ1-5, the full variable domain reads DTGVSQNPRHKITKRGQNVTFRCDPISEHNRLYWYRQTLGQGPEFLTYFQNEAQLEKSRLLSDRFSAERPKGSFSTLEIQRTEQGDSAMYLCASSATDSNQPQHFGDGTRLSIL.

The chain recombines TRBV19 with TRBJ1-2; 7 nucleotides match TRBD1. The CDR3 is made up of 14 amino acids. The germline V gene has CDR1 LNHDA and CDR2 SQIVND (reference sequence). Germline trimming cut 4 bases from V and 4 bases from J; bases unmatched to any gene: 6. Written as DNA, the CDR3 is TGTGCCAGTAGTACCCGGGACAGAACCTATGGCTACACCTTC. As protein: CASSTRDRTYGYTF.

V is TRBV28 and J is TRBJ1-3; possibly TRBD1 for D (5 bases). CDR1 is MDHEN, CDR2 SYDVKM, per germline. V dropped 5 bases and J dropped 3 bases, with 14 bases sitting between them. This CDR3 is 15 amino acids long. CDR3 in amino acids: CASSKLSGIGNTIYF. In DNA, the CDR3 is TGTGCCAGCAGTAAACTATCAGGGATTGGAAACACCATATATTTT.

This chain connects TRBV28 to TRBJ2-7; 16 nucleotides align to TRBD2. The V gene end was trimmed by 7 bases and the J gene end by 7 bases; junction bases not matched to a gene: 13. The CDR3 has 17 amino acids. The V gene's germline CDR1 is MDHEN and CDR2 SYDVKM. CDR3 in DNA: TGTGCCAGCACCCTCAATGAGGGACTAGCGGGAGGGGGTGAGCAGTACTTC. This codes for CASTLNEGLAGGGEQYF.

CDR3 amino acids: CASSDRGTTHYNEQFF. CDR3 bases: TGTGCCAGCAGTGACCGCGGGACTACTCACTACAATGAGCAGTTCTTC. The genes are TRBV6-4 and TRBJ2-1; 7 nucleotides align to TRBD2. The germline V gene has CDR1 MRHNA and CDR2 SNTAGT. The CDR3 runs 16 residues. The junction had 7 bases not matched to a gene; V was cut back by 2 bases and J by 3 bases.

A few counts support this clone. The rearrangement uses TRBV30 and TRBJ1-5; TRBD1 might be the D (5 bases). The germline CDR1 and CDR2 sequences are GTSNPN and SVGIG (reference sequence). This CDR3 has 13 residues. V lost 3 bases, J lost 7 bases, and 13 bases lay in between. The CDR3 protein is CAWRPGLGQPQHF. CDR3 in DNA: TGTGCCTGGAGACCAGGGTTGGGACAGCCCCAGCATTTT. Filled out from reference TRBV30 and TRBJ1-5, the complete variable domain reads SQTIHQWPATLVQPVGSPLSLECTVEGTSNPNLYWYRQAAGRGLQLLFYSVGIGQISSEVPQNLSASRPQDRQFILSSKKLLLSDSGFYLCAWRPGLGQPQHFGDGTRLSIL.

The chain recombines TRBV25-1 with TRBJ1-1; 7 nucleotides match TRBD1. Germline V gene sequence: CDR1 MGHDK, CDR2 SYGVNS. The CDR3 is made up of 15 amino acids. The V segment lost 3 bases and the J segment 6 bases; nucleotides outside the gene matches: 10. The CDR3 DNA is TGTGCCAGCAGTGACCCGAGACAGGGCAATGCTGAAGCTTTCTTT. The encoded protein is CASSDPRQGNAEAFF.

The V and J genes are TRBV19 and TRBJ1-2; 8 bases map to TRBD1. The CDR3 loop spans 15 amino acids. Germline values: CDR1 LNHDA, CDR2 SQIVND (reference sequence). The trim removed 5 bases at V and 3 bases at J, leaving 8 bases unmatched. Here the CDR3 DNA reads TGTGCCAGTAGTCTACGGACAGGGAAGGACTATGGCTACACCTTC. Translating it yields CASSLRTGKDYGYTF.

This clone was counted once. The chain employs TRBV6-5 and TRBJ2-1; the match to TRBD2 covers 7 bases. Germline V lookup: CDR1 MNHEY, CDR2 SVGAGI. This CDR3 is 14 amino acids long. V lost 6 bases and J lost 13; bases outside the gene matches: 15. CDR3 DNA: TGTGCCAGCAGCCCCGGACTAGTAGCATCGCAACAGTTCTTC. It codes for CASSPGLVASQQFF.

The genes are TRBV28 and TRBJ1-2; a weak D match, TRBD1 (5 bases). Germline V gene sequence: CDR1 MDHEN, CDR2 SYDVKM. V dropped 6 bases and J dropped 4 bases, with 15 bases sitting between them. This CDR3 contains 14 residues. CDR3 bases: TGTGCCAGCAGCCTTGGGGGGTCTAGCTATGGCTACACCTTC. As protein: CASSLGGSSYGYTF.

This chain links TRBV20-1 with TRBJ2-7; 7 bases fit TRBD2. Per the germline V gene, CDR1 is DFQATT and CDR2 is SNEGSKA (reference sequence). The CDR3 runs to 14 residues. Trimming at V came to 3 bases and at J to 0 bases, leaving 5 bases not matched to a gene. In DNA form, the CDR3 reads TGCAGTGCTAGTACTAGCGCGAGCTCCTACGAGCAGTACTTC. This translates into CSASTSASSYEQYF.

The genes are TRBV10-3 and TRBJ1-3, with 9 bases aligning to TRBD1. V dropped 7 bases and J dropped 2; count of bases not matched to a gene: 6. CDR3 size: 15 residues. CDR1 is ENHRY, CDR2 SYGVKD, per germline. The CDR3 DNA sequence: TGTGCCATCACCTCGGGGGACAGGGCTGGAAACACCATATATTTT. Its protein product is CAITSGDRAGNTIYF.

The CDR3 loop is CASSREERSPLHF. CDR3 nucleotide sequence: TGTGCCAGCTCGCGTGAGGAAAGGTCACCCCTCCACTTT. The chain employs TRBV18 and TRBJ1-6; D uncertain. Germline CDR1 reads KGHSH; CDR2 reads LQKENI. Trimming pared 6 bases from V and 10 bases from J, leaving 13 bases between. The CDR3 is 13 residues long.

The rearrangement links TRBV19 to TRBJ1-2, with D uncertain. This CDR3 has 15 amino acids. V gave up 0 bases and J gave up 4 bases, with 12 bases separating them. Germline V gene sequence: CDR1 LNHDA, CDR2 SQIVND (reference sequence). CDR3 coding DNA: TGTGCCAGTAGTATAGACACGAGGAATGGCTATGGCTACACCTTC. Residues: CASSIDTRNGYGYTF.

This clone has just one count. A much bigger clone sits one base away, suggesting this may be a read error. Other DNA sequences in this specimen translate into the identical CDR3. The chain combines TRBV6-1 with TRBJ2-7; D uncertain. This CDR3 spans 12 amino acids. The V end was cut by 2 bases, the J end by 3 bases, with 5 bases between. Germline V gene lookup returns CDR1 MNHNS and CDR2 SASEGT. The CDR3 spells CASSEPGYEQYF. For the CDR3, the DNA is TGTGCCAGCAGTGAACCCGGCTACGAGCAGTACTTC.

Within the sample, this clone is medium-sized. The gene calls are TRBV4-1 and TRBJ1-5, with 7 bases fitting TRBD1. CDR3 length: 20 residues. V lost 4 bases to trimming and J lost 6 bases; unmatched junction nucleotides: 24. Germline CDR1 is MGHRA and CDR2 is YSYEKL. The CDR3 nucleotides are TGCGCCAGCAGCCCCCGGACCCTGACAGGGTGGGCTCAATTGGGTCAGCCCCAGCATTTT. As protein: CASSPRTLTGWAQLGQPQHF.

The gene calls are TRBV5-4 and TRBJ1-4, with 8 bases aligning to TRBD1. CDR1 SGHNT and CDR2 YYREEE come from the germline V gene (reference sequence). Trimming removed 4 bases from V and 3 bases from J; junction bases left unmatched: 8. The CDR3 consists of 16 residues. The CDR3 nucleotides are TGTGCCAGCAGCCCGGACAGGGCATCAGCTAATGAAAAACTGTTTTTT. Translated, it gives CASSPDRASANEKLFF.